This passage covers 7 T cell receptor beta chains from one sample sequenced in a study of blood T cell repertoires in COVID-19. Profiled with immunoSEQ multiplex PCR; TCRdb holds only in-frame clones, not every one. The table has 150,000 to 200,000 clones, 88% seen once; the top ten hold roughly 3.7%. The sequencing input was peripheral blood. These receptors were taken from a woman aged 25 to 39 with acute or convalescent COVID-19.

The J gene is TRBJ1-5, the V gene TRBV11-3; D is ambiguous. The CDR3 covers 13 residues. The V and J ends lost 6 bases and 4 bases respectively, with 10 bases between them. CDR1 and CDR2 from the germline V gene are SGHNT and YENEEA. The CDR3 nucleotides are TGTGCCAGCAGTTTTACAGAAAATCAGCCCCAGCATTTT. Residues: CASSFTENQPQHF.

The rearrangement joins TRBV2 to TRBJ1-1; possible D gene TRBD1, 6 bases. The CDR3 has 16 residues. Germline CDR1 SNHLY, CDR2 FYNNEI. V shed 4 bases and J shed 5 bases, with 20 bases lying between them. The CDR3 reads CASSAPGGQGLTEAFF. In DNA, the CDR3 is TGTGCCAGCAGTGCCCCCGGGGGGCAGGGGTTGACTGAAGCTTTCTTT.

The CDR3 nucleotides read TGTGCCAGCAGCCTTACTATAGTCTCCTACGAGCAGTACTTC. Translation gives CASSLTIVSYEQYF. The chain links TRBV3-1 (or the pseudogene TRBV3-2) to TRBJ2-7; D not resolved. With 4 bases removed from V and 0 bases from J, the gap between germline ends came to 10 bases. This CDR3 has 14 residues. Germline V gene sequence: CDR1 LGHDT, CDR2 YNNKEL (reference sequence).

Concerning this clone: Other DNA sequences in this sample translate to the same CDR3. The rearrangement links TRBV28 to TRBJ1-2; D unresolved. CDR1 is MDHEN, CDR2 SYDVKM, per germline. This CDR3 has 12 amino acids. Trimming stripped 6 bases from V and 5 bases from J, with 10 bases between. CDR3 sequence: CASSLEGYGYTF. Written as DNA, the CDR3 is TGTGCCAGCAGCCTAGAGGGTTATGGCTACACCTTC.

This rearrangement joins TRBV5-1 to TRBJ1-4, with 7 bases matching TRBD1. The J segment lost 8 bases and the V segment lost 8 bases, leaving 12 bases of the junction unmatched. The CDR3 length is 14 residues. Germline CDR1 is SGHRS and CDR2 is YFSETQ. The CDR3 nucleotides read TGCGCCAGTAATAGGGGGCTCTTAAACGAAAAACTGTTTTTT. This encodes CASNRGLLNEKLFF.

This sequence joins TRBV10-3 and TRBJ1-4; D possibly corresponds to TRBD1 (5 bases). V was shortened by 8 bases and J by 3 bases, with 10 bases between the two germline ends. Germline CDR1 ENHRY, CDR2 SYGVKD. This CDR3 is 13 amino acids long. CDR3: CAIAGGPNEKLFF. The CDR3 DNA sequence: TGTGCCATCGCGGGGGGACCTAATGAAAAACTGTTTTTT.

Only one count was recorded for this clone. The gene calls are TRBV6-5 and TRBJ1-1; D is uncertain. V shed 0 bases and J shed 2 bases, with 10 bases lying between them. The CDR3 has 15 amino acids. Germline V gene sequence: CDR1 MNHEY, CDR2 SVGAGI. CDR3 DNA sequence: TGTGCCAGCAGTTACTCAAAGTGGGCTAACACTGAAGCTTTCTTT. Residues: CASSYSKWANTEAFF.